The 25 T cell receptor beta chains below come from one sample, sequenced in a study of T cells in localized non-small cell lung cancer. TCRdb's copy holds only in-frame clones and misses some; the assay was immunoSEQ multiplex PCR. The data hold fewer than 25,000 clones, with under 95% observed a single time. Sequenced here: peripheral blood, sampled before any cancer treatment. The receptors originated from a man aged 35 to 69 with stage III squamous cell lung carcinoma.

The chain links TRBV6-1 to TRBJ2-3; 9 positions agree with TRBD1. Germline CDR1 and CDR2: MNHNS and SASEGT. This CDR3 is 16 amino acids long. J lost 4 bases, V lost 4 bases, and 9 bases had no gene match. The CDR3 here is CASSVDPGQGADTQYF. The DNA for the CDR3 is TGTGCCAGCAGTGTCGACCCGGGACAGGGTGCAGATACGCAGTATTTT.

The chain recombines TRBV4-3 with TRBJ2-7; D remains unclear. This CDR3 has 14 amino acids. Between the trimmed V and J ends, which lost 0 bases and 0 bases, there was a span of 6 bases. CDR1 is LGHNA and CDR2 is YSLEER in the germline V gene. CDR3 amino acids: CASSQEKGSYEQYF. In DNA form, the CDR3 reads TGCGCCAGCAGCCAAGAAAAGGGCTCCTACGAGCAGTACTTC.

The gene calls are TRBV6-5 and TRBJ2-7; possibly TRBD1 for D (5 bases). The ends were cut back, 10 bases at V and 3 bases at J, with 19 bases in the middle. Germline V lookup: CDR1 MNHEY, CDR2 SVGAGI. This CDR3 has 14 residues. This CDR3 is CATRRDSPFYEQYF. CDR3 DNA sequence: TGTGCCACCCGTCGTGACAGCCCCTTCTACGAGCAGTACTTC.

The chain has TRBV7-3 and TRBJ2-7; 8 nucleotides match TRBD1. Germline V gene sequence: CDR1 SGHTA, CDR2 FQGTGA. The CDR3 contains 13 residues. J gave up 6 bases and V 5 bases, and 6 bases lay outside the gene matches. The CDR3 bases are TGTGCCAGCAGCACGGACAGGGAAGGCGAGCAGTACTTC. Its protein product is CASSTDREGEQYF.

The count of this clone is one. V usage is TRBV2 and J usage is TRBJ2-7; 9 bases fit TRBD2. The CDR3 sequence is 14 residues long. The germline CDR1 and CDR2 sequences are SNHLY and FYNNEI. V shed 8 bases, J shed 3 bases, and the junction held 8 bases outside the gene matches. The CDR3 protein is CASGPTSGIYEQYF. The CDR3 DNA is TGTGCCAGCGGCCCGACTAGCGGAATCTACGAGCAGTACTTC. The entire variable domain, with the rest obtained from reference TRBV2 and TRBJ2-7, is as follows: EPEVTQTPSHQVTQMGQEVILRCVPISNHLYFYWYRQILGQKVEFLVSFYNNEISEKSEIFDDQFSVERPDGSNFTLKIRSTKLEDSAMYFCASGPTSGIYEQYFGPGTRLTVT.

The genes are TRBV4-2 and TRBJ2-5; D is ambiguous. The V and J ends lost 0 bases and 5 bases respectively, with 13 bases between them. Per the germline V gene, CDR1 is LGHNA and CDR2 is YNFKEQ. The CDR3 length is 15 residues. The CDR3 sequence: CASSQDFSVGETQYF. CDR3 nucleotide sequence: TGTGCCAGCAGCCAAGATTTCTCCGTCGGGGAGACCCAGTACTTC.

The chain has TRBV27 and TRBJ2-1, with 11 bases matching TRBD2. Unmatched junction bases numbered 5, after V lost 2 bases and J lost 8 bases. CDR3 length: 15 amino acids. Germline assignment: CDR1 MNHEY and CDR2 SMNVEV (reference sequence). The CDR3 nucleotides read TGTGCCAGCAGTTTAACGCTAGCGGGGGGACATGAGCAGTTCTTC. This codes for CASSLTLAGGHEQFF.

The chain has TRBV19 and TRBJ2-7, with D possibly TRBD2 on 6 matching bases. The CDR3 spans 14 residues. Germline values: CDR1 LNHDA, CDR2 SQIVND (reference sequence). V gave up 1 base and J gave up 4 bases, with 11 bases separating them. CDR3 sequence: CASSIGEVPYEQYF. In DNA form, the CDR3 reads TGTGCCAGTAGTATAGGGGAGGTTCCTTACGAGCAGTACTTC. Using reference TRBV19 and TRBJ2-7 for the parts outside the CDR3, the full variable domain is DGGITQSPKYLFRKEGQNVTLSCEQNLNHDAMYWYRQDPGQGLRLIYYSQIVNDFQKGDIAEGYSVSREKKESFPLTVTSAQKNPTAFYLCASSIGEVPYEQYFGPGTRLTVT.

The chain is built from TRBV7-2 and TRBJ1-4; perhaps TRBD1 as D (6 bases). Trimming pared 5 bases from V and 7 bases from J, leaving 14 bases between. In germline, CDR1 is SGHTA, CDR2 FQGNSA. The CDR3 has 14 residues. CDR3 amino acids: CASSLRQESEKLFF. The DNA of the CDR3 is TGTGCCAGCAGCCTCAGACAGGAGTCTGAAAAACTGTTTTTT.

The count of this clone is one. The J gene is TRBJ2-7, the V gene TRBV19; 13 nucleotides line up with TRBD2. The V segment lost 7 bases and the J segment 2 bases; nucleotides outside the gene matches: 2. CDR1 is LNHDA, CDR2 SQIVND, per germline (reference sequence). CDR3 length equals 14 residues. The CDR3 nucleotides are TGTGCCAGTACCGGACTAGCGGGAGCCTACGAGCAGTACTTC. Amino acids: CASTGLAGAYEQYF.

The J gene is TRBJ2-7, the V gene TRBV7-2; 15 bases align to TRBD2. The CDR3 is 16 amino acids. Trimming took 4 bases from V and 2 from J; bases not matched to a gene: 3. Germline-derived CDR1 and CDR2 are SGHTA and FQGNSA. The CDR3 protein is CASSWGLAGGTYEQYF. CDR3 bases: TGTGCCAGCAGCTGGGGACTAGCGGGAGGTACCTACGAGCAGTACTTC. Supplemented by reference TRBV7-2 and TRBJ2-7, the full variable domain reads GAGVSQSPSNKVTEKGKDVELRCDPISGHTALYWYRQSLGQGLEFLIYFQGNSAPDKSGLPSDRFSAERTGGSVSTLTIQRTQQEDSAVYLCASSWGLAGGTYEQYFGPGTRLTVT.

The gene calls are TRBV5-6 and TRBJ1-5; D is possibly TRBD1 (6 bases). V lost 1 base to trimming and J lost 2 bases, with 16 bases between them. CDR3 size: 17 residues. Germline V gene sequence: CDR1 SGHDT, CDR2 YYEEEE. The CDR3 DNA is TGTGCCAGCAGCTTGACAAGGACAGAGGTTCGCAATCAGCCCCAGCATTTT. Amino acids: CASSLTRTEVRNQPQHF.

A note on this clone: At one end, the junction sequence differs from germline, possibly due to a read error. The chain carries TRBV23-1 and TRBJ1-1; 7 bases are a match to TRBD1. TRBV23-1 is labeled an ORF, and its function is uncertain. CDR3 length: 16 residues. The CDR3 bases are TGCGCCAGCACTCAAAAAGGGGGCTCCTTGGGGACTGAAGCTTTCTTT. This encodes CASTQKGGSLGTEAFF.

J is TRBJ1-4 and V is TRBV9; D remains unclear. The CDR3 has 15 residues. V was pared by 3 bases and J by 0 bases, with 9 bases between. Per the germline V gene, CDR1 is SGDLS and CDR2 is YYNGEE. The CDR3 DNA is TGTGCCAGCAGCGCAAACAGAGCAACTAATGAAAAACTGTTTTTT. Translation: CASSANRATNEKLFF.

This chain uses TRBV5-1 with TRBJ2-5; TRBD2 might be the D (5 bases). Germline V gives CDR1 SGHRS, CDR2 YFSETQ. The CDR3 is made up of 13 amino acids. Between the trimmed V and J ends, which lost 5 bases and 4 bases, there was a span of 12 bases. The CDR3 is CASRREPAETQYF. The CDR3 region has the DNA TGCGCCAGCAGAAGGGAGCCAGCAGAGACCCAGTACTTC.

The V call is TRBV5-8, the J call TRBJ2-7; a possible D gene is TRBD1 (6 bases). This CDR3 has 15 residues. Germline V gene data show CDR1 as SGHTS and CDR2 as YDEGEE. Trimming cost V 2 bases and J 3 bases, with 15 bases left between them. CDR3 sequence reads: CASSFHRVSNYEQYF. CDR3 bases: TGTGCCAGCAGCTTCCACAGGGTTTCCAACTACGAGCAGTACTTC.

The rearrangement joins TRBV2 to TRBJ2-7, with TRBD2 matching over 13 bases. This CDR3 contains 15 residues. J was trimmed by 3 bases and V by 6 bases; bases with no gene match: 5. Germline V gene data show CDR1 as SNHLY and CDR2 as FYNNEI. The CDR3: CASRLRTSGSYEQYF. CDR3 DNA: TGTGCCAGCAGACTTAGGACTAGCGGGAGCTACGAGCAGTACTTC.

The chain couples TRBV5-1 to TRBJ2-7; a weak D match, TRBD1 (5 bases). The germline CDR1 and CDR2 sequences are SGHRS and YFSETQ. The CDR3 runs to 12 residues. Trimming took off 4 bases at V and 3 bases at J, with 8 bases between the two ends. The DNA of the CDR3 is TGCGCCAGCAGCCCTCAGGGCTACGAGCAGTACTTC. This gives the protein CASSPQGYEQYF.

The V gene is TRBV9, the J gene TRBJ1-6; 8 bases are a match to TRBD1. CDR1 is SGDLS, CDR2 YYNGEE, per germline. The junction had 5 bases not matched to a gene; V was cut back by 0 bases and J by 9 bases. The CDR3 runs to 15 residues. The CDR3 sequence: CASSVDDRGTSPLHF. The CDR3 nucleotides read TGTGCCAGCAGCGTAGACGACAGGGGAACTTCACCCCTCCACTTT.

This clone came up a few times. The V gene is TRBV4-2, the J gene TRBJ1-5, with D possibly TRBD1 on 5 matching bases. Germline V CDR1 and CDR2: LGHNA, YNFKEQ. Deletions cut 0 bases from V and 7 bases from J, with 16 bases between. The CDR3 sequence is 16 residues long. The CDR3 nucleotides are TGTGCCAGCAGCCAAGAATGGTCGGGGACGGGGCAGCCCCAGCATTTT. This gives the protein CASSQEWSGTGQPQHF.

The chain has TRBV7-2 and TRBJ1-2; 8 bases line up with TRBD1. Germline V gives CDR1 SGHTA, CDR2 FQGNSA. Trimming at V came to 0 bases and at J to 3 bases, leaving 3 bases not matched to a gene. There are 15 residues in the CDR3. The DNA for the CDR3 is TGTGCCAGCAGCTTAGCTTCGACAGGGGACTATGGCTACACCTTC. It yields the protein CASSLASTGDYGYTF.

In this sample, this clone turned up once. The J gene is TRBJ1-2, the V gene TRBV4-1, with 7 bases aligning to TRBD1. The germline V gene has CDR1 MGHRA and CDR2 YSYEKL. The CDR3 spans 13 residues. V shed 1 base and J 4 bases; nucleotides not matched to a gene: 0. Written as DNA, the CDR3 is TGCGCCAGCAGCCAAGGACAGGGCTATGGCTACACCTTC. Translation gives CASSQGQGYGYTF.

The chain recombines TRBV5-6 with TRBJ1-4; TRBD1 matches at 10 bases. J gave up 10 bases and V 2 bases, and 5 bases lay outside the gene matches. The CDR3 is made up of 14 amino acids. Germline V gene sequence: CDR1 SGHDT, CDR2 YYEEEE. The CDR3 nucleotides read TGTGCCAGCAGCTTCGGACAGGGGGTAGGAAAACTGTTTTTT. It codes for CASSFGQGVGKLFF.

CDR3 DNA sequence: TGCGCCAGCAGCCAGACAGGGGGTCAGCCCCAGCATTTT. Amino acids: CASSQTGGQPQHF. The chain links TRBV4-3 to TRBJ1-5; TRBD1 matches at 9 bases. The CDR3 loop spans 13 amino acids. Germline V gene data show CDR1 as LGHNA and CDR2 as YSLEER. J gave up 6 bases and V 3 bases, and 0 bases lay outside the gene matches.

J is TRBJ1-4 and V is TRBV6-1; no reliable D call. This CDR3 has 15 residues. Trimming took off 3 bases at V and 7 bases at J, with 15 bases between the two ends. Germline-derived CDR1 and CDR2 are MNHNS and SASEGT. Here the CDR3 reads CASSEVVPESEKLFF. CDR3 in DNA: TGTGCCAGCAGTGAGGTAGTCCCGGAAAGTGAAAAACTGTTTTTT.